A single sample gave rise to the 7 T cell receptor beta chains below, sequenced in a study of T cells after posttransplantation cyclophosphamide. The protocol was immunoSEQ multiplex PCR, while the TCRdb copy is restricted to in-frame clones and leaves out a portion. The sample lists approximately 22,000 clones; around 73% were seen once. Sequenced input: memory CD4+ T cells sorted from PBMCs. The origin of the receptors is a woman in her sixties or seventies in good health, CMV-negative, and a related stem cell transplant donor.

The genes are TRBV5-1 and TRBJ1-6; TRBD1 agrees at 10 bases. CDR3 length: 15 residues. V lost 4 bases to trimming and J lost 10 bases; unmatched junction nucleotides: 8. Germline CDR1 reads SGHRS; CDR2 reads YFSETQ. The CDR3 here is CASSPGTGVRSPLHF. The CDR3 coding sequence is TGCGCCAGCAGCCCCGGGACAGGGGTACGGTCACCCCTCCACTTT.

The V gene is TRBV5-1, the J gene TRBJ1-4; 8 bases are a match to TRBD1. The CDR3 runs 15 residues. Unmatched junction bases numbered 5, after V lost 0 bases and J lost 7 bases. Germline assignment: CDR1 SGHRS and CDR2 YFSETQ. CDR3 sequence reads: CASSLAAGGGEKLFF. CDR3 in DNA: TGCGCCAGCAGCTTGGCCGCAGGGGGCGGTGAAAAACTGTTTTTT.

This rearrangement joins TRBV5-1 to TRBJ2-4; 9 nucleotides line up with TRBD2. Germline loops: CDR1 SGHRS, CDR2 YFSETQ. V lost 0 bases to trimming and J lost 1 base; unmatched junction nucleotides: 14. The CDR3 totals 20 residues. CDR3 DNA sequence: TGCGCCAGCAGCTTGGCCGAGGCTAGCGGGGCAGTGAGGGCCAAAAACATTCAGTACTTC. This gives the protein CASSLAEASGAVRAKNIQYF.

The chain combines TRBV7-8 with TRBJ1-1; TRBD1 matches 10 bases. The V gene's germline CDR1 is SGHVS and CDR2 FQNEAQ. CDR3 length: 16 amino acids. The ends lost 5 bases at V and 1 base at J; junction bases unmatched: 7. For the CDR3, the DNA is TGTGCCAGCAGCGCTGGGACAGGGGCGTCGAACACTGAAGCTTTCTTT. This sequence encodes CASSAGTGASNTEAFF.

This sequence joins TRBV5-1 and TRBJ2-2; 8 nucleotides match TRBD1. The CDR3 consists of 16 residues. Trimming removed 0 bases from V and 3 bases from J; junction bases left unmatched: 4. The germline gives CDR1 SGHRS, CDR2 YFSETQ. The CDR3 DNA sequence: TGCGCCAGCAGCTTGGGACAGGGGATGTACACCGGGGAGCTGTTTTTT. Its protein is CASSLGQGMYTGELFF. The full variable domain, with the rest looked up from reference TRBV5-1 and TRBJ2-2, is KAGVTQTPRYLIKTRGQQVTLSCSPISGHRSVSWYQQTPGQGLQFLFEYFSETQRNKGNFPGRFSGRQFSNSRSEMNVSTLELGDSALYLCASSLGQGMYTGELFFGEGSRLTVL.

In nucleotides, the CDR3 is TGTGCCAGCAGTTCCGGGACAGGGACGAACACTGAAGCTTTCTTT. Translating it yields CASSSGTGTNTEAFF. The V gene is TRBV27, the J gene TRBJ1-1, with 9 bases lining up with TRBD1. Germline assignment: CDR1 MNHEY and CDR2 SMNVEV (reference sequence). The length of the CDR3 is 15 residues. Trimming removed 4 bases from V and 1 base from J; junction bases left unmatched: 4.

This clone was observed once. This sequence joins TRBV5-4 and TRBJ1-4, with TRBD1 matching over 8 bases. CDR1 is SGHNT, CDR2 YYREEE, per germline (reference sequence). The CDR3 consists of 15 residues. The trim removed 7 bases at V and 5 bases at J, leaving 10 bases unmatched. As DNA, the CDR3 is TGTGCCAGCCAACGACAGGGGACGACGAATGAAAAACTGTTTTTT. It encodes CASQRQGTTNEKLFF.